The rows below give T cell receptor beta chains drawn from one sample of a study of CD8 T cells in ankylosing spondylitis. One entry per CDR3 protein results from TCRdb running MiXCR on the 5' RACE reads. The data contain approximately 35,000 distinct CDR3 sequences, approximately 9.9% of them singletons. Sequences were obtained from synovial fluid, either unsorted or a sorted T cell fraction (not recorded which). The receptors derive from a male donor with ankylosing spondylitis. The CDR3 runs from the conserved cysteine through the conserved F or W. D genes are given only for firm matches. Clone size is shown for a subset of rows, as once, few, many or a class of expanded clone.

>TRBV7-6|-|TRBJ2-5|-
TGTGCCAGCAGCAATATAGCCCGGACCCAGTACTTC
CASSNIARTQYF
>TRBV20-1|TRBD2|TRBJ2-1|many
TGCAGTGCATGGCGGGAGAGCTCCTACAATGAGCAGTTCTTC
CSAWRESSYNEQFF
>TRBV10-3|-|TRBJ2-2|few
TGTGCCATCAGAGGGCAGGATCACACCGGGGAGCTGTTTTTT
CAIRGQDHTGELFF
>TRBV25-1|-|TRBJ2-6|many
TGTGCCAGCACACCTAGGACTGGGGCCAACGTCCTGACTTTC
CASTPRTGANVLTF
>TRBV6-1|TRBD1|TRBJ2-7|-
TGTGCCAGCAGTGGTCGACAGGGAGTTACCTACGAGCAGTACTTC
CASSGRQGVTYEQYF
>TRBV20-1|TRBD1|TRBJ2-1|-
TGCAGTGCTAGGGGGACAGGGGGCCATTACAATGAGCAGTTCTTC
CSARGTGGHYNEQFF
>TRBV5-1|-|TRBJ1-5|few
TGCGCCAGCAGCTTAGAGGGGTGGCAGCCCCAGCATTTT
CASSLEGWQPQHF
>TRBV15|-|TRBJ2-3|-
TGTGCCACCAGCGTGGGGGTGGGACAAAGCACAGATACGCAGTATTTT
CATSVGVGQSTDTQYF
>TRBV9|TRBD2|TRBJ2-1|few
TGTGCCAGCAGCGTCTTAGCGGGGAGTACAATGGAGCAGTTCTTC
CASSVLAGSTMEQFF
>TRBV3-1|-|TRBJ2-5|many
TGTGCCAGCACCTACACAGGGTTCCAAGAGACCCAGTACTTC
CASTYTGFQETQYF
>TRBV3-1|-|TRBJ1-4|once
TGTGCCAGCAGCCAGGGGGCTGCCGAGGCCCTTAATGAAAAACTGTTTTTT
CASSQGAAEALNEKLFF
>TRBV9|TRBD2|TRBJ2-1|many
TGTGCCAGCAGCCACCCATTCCGCGGGAGGGTTCCCGGTGAGCAGTTCTTC
CASSHPFRGRVPGEQFF
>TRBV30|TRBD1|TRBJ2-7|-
TGTGCCTGGAACAGACAGGGTACCTACGAGCAGTACTTC
CAWNRQGTYEQYF
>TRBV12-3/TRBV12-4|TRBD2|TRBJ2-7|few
TGTGCCAGCGGTCTAGCGGCCATGTACGAGCAGTACTTC
CASGLAAMYEQYF
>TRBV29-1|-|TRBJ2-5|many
TGCAGCGTTACCACAGGCCAAGAGACCCAGTACTTC
CSVTTGQETQYF
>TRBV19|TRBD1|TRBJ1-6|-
TGTGCCAGTAGTTTCCGGGACAGGGGATCCTATAATTCACCCCTCCACTTT
CASSFRDRGSYNSPLHF
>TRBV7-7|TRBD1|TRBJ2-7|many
TGTGCTAGCAGCGGAGACAGGGCTGGCGAGCAGTACTTC
CASSGDRAGEQYF
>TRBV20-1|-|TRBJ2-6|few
TGCAGTGCTCAGACAATCTATTATGGGGCCAACGTCCTGACTTTC
CSAQTIYYGANVLTF
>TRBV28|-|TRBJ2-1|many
TGTGCCAGCAGTTTGTCGTGGAATGAGCAGTTCTTC
CASSLSWNEQFF
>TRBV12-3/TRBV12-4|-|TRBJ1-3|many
TGTGCCAGCAGTTCAAGATCCATCCCGACAGCCTTGGTTGGAAACACCATATATTTT
CASSSRSIPTALVGNTIYF
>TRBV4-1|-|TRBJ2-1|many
TGCGCCAGCAGCCAAGCTCCCCTGGTTGCGACTTATGAGCAGTTCTTC
CASSQAPLVATYEQFF
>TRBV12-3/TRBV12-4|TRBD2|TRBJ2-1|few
TGTGCCAGCAGTTTAGGGCTAGCGGGAGCCCCCCGGTACAATGAGCAGTTCTTC
CASSLGLAGAPRYNEQFF
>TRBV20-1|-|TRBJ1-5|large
TGCAGTGCTAGGGAACAGTGGAGTCAGCCCCAGCATTTT
CSAREQWSQPQHF
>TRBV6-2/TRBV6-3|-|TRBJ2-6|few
TGTGCCAGCAGTTACTTTGACTCTGGGGCCAACGTCCTGACTTTC
CASSYFDSGANVLTF
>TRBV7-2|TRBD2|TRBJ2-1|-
TGTGCCAGCAGCCCGTTGACTAGCGGACGTACCTACAATGAGCAGTTCTTC
CASSPLTSGRTYNEQFF
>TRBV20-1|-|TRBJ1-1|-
TGCAGTGCTAGAGATTCCAAATCCCCCCAGGCCGTTTGTGGCAGGGCGCCCACTGAAGCTTTCTTT
CSARDSKSPQAVCGRAPTEAFF
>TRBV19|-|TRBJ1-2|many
TGTGCCAGTAGTATTATGGGCTCAGCTAACTATGGCTACACCTTC
CASSIMGSANYGYTF
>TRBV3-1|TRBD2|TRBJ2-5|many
TGTGCCTTCTGTCGCCCGGGACTAGCGGGAGGGCCCTCCGCGACCCAGTACTTC
CAFCRPGLAGGPSATQYF
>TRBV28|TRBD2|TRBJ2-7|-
TGTGCCAGCAGTTTATGCCTGACTAGCGGGAGGGTCGCCTACGAGCAGTACTTC
CASSLCLTSGRVAYEQYF
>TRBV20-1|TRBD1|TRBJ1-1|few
TGCAGTGCTTCACAGGGGGCGTATGGAAGGACTGAAGCTTTCTTT
CSASQGAYGRTEAFF
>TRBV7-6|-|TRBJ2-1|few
TGTGCCAGCAGCAAGAGAGGATTCTTTAACAATGAGCAGTTCTTC
CASSKRGFFNNEQFF
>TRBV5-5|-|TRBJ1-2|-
TGTGCCAGCAGCTCGGGGGGGCGCCTCTATGGCTACACCTTC
CASSSGGRLYGYTF
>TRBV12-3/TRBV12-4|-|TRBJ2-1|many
TGTGCCAGCAGTTTCAGTGAGCAGTTCTTC
CASSFSEQFF
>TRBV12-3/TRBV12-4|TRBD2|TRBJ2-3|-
TGTGCCAACACCCTCCAGGCGGGAGCTAGCACAGATACGCAGTATTTT
CANTLQAGASTDTQYF
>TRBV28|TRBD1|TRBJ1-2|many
TGTGCCAGCAGTCGACCCCTTGGACAGGGCCACTATGGCTACACCTTC
CASSRPLGQGHYGYTF
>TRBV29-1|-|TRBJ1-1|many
TGCAGCGTTAGTTTCCGGGCCACTGAAGCTTTCTTT
CSVSFRATEAFF
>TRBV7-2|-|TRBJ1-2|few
TGTGCCAGCAGCTCTCGGACATTAACTAACTATGGCTACACCTTC
CASSSRTLTNYGYTF
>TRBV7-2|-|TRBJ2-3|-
TGTGCCAGCAGCCTAGCGAGGGGCACAGATACGCAGTATTTT
CASSLARGTDTQYF
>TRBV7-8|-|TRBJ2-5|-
TGTGCCAGCAGCTTCGGGGGAGAGGCCCAAGAGACCCAGTACTTC
CASSFGGEAQETQYF
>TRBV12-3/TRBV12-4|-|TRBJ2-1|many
TGTGCCAGCAGCCCTAGAAATGAGCAGTTCTTC
CASSPRNEQFF
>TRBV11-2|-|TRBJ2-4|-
TGTGCCAGCAGCTTAGGGCCCTATGTCCTTCCCAAAAACATTCTGTACTTC
CASSLGPYVLPKNILYF